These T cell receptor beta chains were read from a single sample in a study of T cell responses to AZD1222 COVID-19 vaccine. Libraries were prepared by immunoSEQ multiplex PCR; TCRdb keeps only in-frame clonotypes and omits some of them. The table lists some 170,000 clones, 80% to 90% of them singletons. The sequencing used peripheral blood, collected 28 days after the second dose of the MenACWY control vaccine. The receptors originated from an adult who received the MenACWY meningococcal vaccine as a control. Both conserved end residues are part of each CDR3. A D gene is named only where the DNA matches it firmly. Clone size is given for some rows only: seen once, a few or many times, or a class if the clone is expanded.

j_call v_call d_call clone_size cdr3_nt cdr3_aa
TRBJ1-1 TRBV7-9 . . TGTGCCAGCAGCTTAGAGGGCAGGGAGGCTGAAGCTTTCTTT CASSLEGREAEAFF
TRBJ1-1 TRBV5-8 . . TGTGCCAGCAGCCCGGGATCCCTGGCTGTTCTGAACACTGAAGCTTTCTTT CASSPGSLAVLNTEAFF
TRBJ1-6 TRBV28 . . TGTGCCAGCAGCTTAAGGGGTGGTTCACCCCTCCACTTT CASSLRGGSPLHF
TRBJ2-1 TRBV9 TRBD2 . TGTGCCAGCAGTGGGAGGGTCTATGAGCAGTTCTTC CASSGRVYEQFF
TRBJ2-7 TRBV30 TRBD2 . TGTGCCTGGATCAACCCCGGGACTAGCGGCTACGAGCAGTACTTC CAWINPGTSGYEQYF
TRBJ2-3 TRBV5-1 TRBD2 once TGCGCCAGCAGCTTCCGGGACGGGGGGGATACGCAGTATTTT CASSFRDGGDTQYF
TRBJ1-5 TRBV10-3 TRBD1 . TGTGCCATCAGTGTGGGGACAGGGGGAAGCAATCAGCCCCAGCATTTT CAISVGTGGSNQPQHF
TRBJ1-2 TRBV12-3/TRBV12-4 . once TGTGCCAGCAGTTTGAGCAGCCACTATGGCTACACCTTC CASSLSSHYGYTF
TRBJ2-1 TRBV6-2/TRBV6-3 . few TGTGCCAGCAGTTCCGGGGTCGACAATGAGCAGTTCTTC CASSSGVDNEQFF
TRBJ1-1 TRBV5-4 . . TGTGCCAGCAGCTCGGGTGCGGGTGACACTGAAGCTTTCTTT CASSSGAGDTEAFF
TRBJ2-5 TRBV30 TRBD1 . TGTGCCTGGTCCGGGACAGTCCAAGAGACCCAGTACTTC CAWSGTVQETQYF
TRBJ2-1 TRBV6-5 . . TGTGCCAGCAGTCCCCGCGGTGTTGGTGAGGGTGAGCAGTTCTTC CASSPRGVGEGEQFF
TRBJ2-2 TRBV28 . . TGTGCCAGCAGCCCAGGGTATAGGAGCACCGGGGAGCTGTTTTTT CASSPGYRSTGELFF
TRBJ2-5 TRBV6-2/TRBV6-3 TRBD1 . TGTGCCAGCAGTTATAACGGACAGGGGGCGAGTGAGACCCAGTACTTC CASSYNGQGASETQYF
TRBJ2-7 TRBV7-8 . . TGTGCCAGCAGCCAAGGGGATCGATTTCAGTACGAGCAGTACTTC CASSQGDRFQYEQYF
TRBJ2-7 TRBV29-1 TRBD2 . TGCAGCGTTGGGAGGACTAGCGGACACTACGAGCAGTACTTC CSVGRTSGHYEQYF
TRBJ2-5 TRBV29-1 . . TGCAGCGTTGCAGGCGGGCGGCCCGGAGAGACCCAGTACTTC CSVAGGRPGETQYF
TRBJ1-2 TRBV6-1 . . TGTGCCAGCAGTGAAGCGGGCAGCTATGGCTACACCTTC CASSEAGSYGYTF
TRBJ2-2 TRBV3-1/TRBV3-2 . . TGTGCCAGCAGCACCCGGACCAGTCAGGGCACCGGGGAGCTGTTTTTT CASSTRTSQGTGELFF
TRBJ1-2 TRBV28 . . TGTGCCAGCGCCGACCCCTCCCCGCGACAGGCCTATGGCTACACCTTC CASADPSPRQAYGYTF
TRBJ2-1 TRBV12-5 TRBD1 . TGTGCTAGTGGATCCGGGACAGGAGAGTACAATGAGCAGTTCTTC CASGSGTGEYNEQFF
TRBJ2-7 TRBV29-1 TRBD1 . TGCAGCGTCCAGGGGGCCTACGAGCAGTACTTC CSVQGAYEQYF
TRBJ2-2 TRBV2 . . TGTGCCAGCAATAGCGGTACAAGGGGACCCTACGCGAACACCGGGGAGCTGTTTTTT CASNSGTRGPYANTGELFF
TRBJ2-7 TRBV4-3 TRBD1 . TGCGCCAGCAGCCAAGCCAGGGACAGGGTTTACGAGCAGTACTTC CASSQARDRVYEQYF
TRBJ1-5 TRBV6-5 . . TGTGCCAGCAGTTACTCGTCGGTCTCTAATCAGCCCCAGCATTTT CASSYSSVSNQPQHF
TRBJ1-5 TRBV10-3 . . TGTGCCATCAGTGAGTCGGGGGATAGCAATCAGCCCCAGCATTTT CAISESGDSNQPQHF
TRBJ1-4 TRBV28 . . TGTGCCAGCAGTAAGGGTCCTACAACTAATGAAAAACTGTTTTTT CASSKGPTTNEKLFF
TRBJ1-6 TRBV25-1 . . TGTGCCAGCAGTGACCAACAGGGTTACAATTCACCCCTCCACTTT CASSDQQGYNSPLHF
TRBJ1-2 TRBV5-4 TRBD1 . TGTGCCAGCAGCCTACAGACAGGGAAGTTCCCTGGCTACACCTTC CASSLQTGKFPGYTF
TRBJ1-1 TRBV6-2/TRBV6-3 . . TGTGCCAGCAGTTACGTGTTGGGGGCCGGCAATCACAACACTGAAGCTTTCTTT CASSYVLGAGNHNTEAFF
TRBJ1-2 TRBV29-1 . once TGCAGCGTTGGTGTGACAGCCTATGGCTACACCTTC CSVGVTAYGYTF
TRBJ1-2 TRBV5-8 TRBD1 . TGTGCCAGCGGGGGACAGGGTCGGGACTATGGCTACACCTTC CASGGQGRDYGYTF
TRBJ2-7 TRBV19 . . TGTGCCAGTAGTATAGATCCAGGGAGCTACGAGCAGTACTTC CASSIDPGSYEQYF
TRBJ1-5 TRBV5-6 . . TGTGCCAGCAGCTTCGCAGGGAACCAGCCCCAGCATTTT CASSFAGNQPQHF
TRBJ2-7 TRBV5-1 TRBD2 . TGCGCCAGCAGCTCTGGACTAGCGGGTATCTACGAGCAGTACTTC CASSSGLAGIYEQYF
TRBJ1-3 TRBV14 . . TGTGCCAGCAGCCACCTACCTGGAGGACCAAGGGCTGGAAACACCATATATTTT CASSHLPGGPRAGNTIYF
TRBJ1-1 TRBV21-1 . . TGTGCCAGCAGCATCCAGGCCGCCGTGGCCGACGAAGCTTTCTTT CASSIQAAVADEAFF
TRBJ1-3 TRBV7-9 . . TGTGCCAGCAGCTTCCAGGGCTCTGGAAACACCATATATTTT CASSFQGSGNTIYF
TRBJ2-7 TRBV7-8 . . TGTGCCAGCAGCTCGGTTGGACTTAACTACGAGCAGTACTTC CASSSVGLNYEQYF
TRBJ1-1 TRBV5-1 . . TGCGCCAGCAGCGAGGGAACAGGATTGACAGCTTTCTTT CASSEGTGLTAFF
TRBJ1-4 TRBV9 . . TGTGCCAGCAGCGTAGAGGCGGCTTACGAGGAAAAACTGTTTTTT CASSVEAAYEEKLFF
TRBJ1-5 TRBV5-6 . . TGTGCCAGCAGCTTAAGTGATAGGCAGCCCCAGCATTTT CASSLSDRQPQHF
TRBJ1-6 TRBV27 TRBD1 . TGTGCCAGCACCGCAGGGGACAGGGTTAATTCACCCCTCCACTTT CASTAGDRVNSPLHF
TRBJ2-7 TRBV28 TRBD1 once TGTGCCAGCAGTAACAGAGACAGGGTCGAGCAGTACTTC CASSNRDRVEQYF
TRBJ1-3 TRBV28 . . TGTGCCAGCAGTCCTTCAACAGGGACTGCTGGAAACACCATATATTTT CASSPSTGTAGNTIYF
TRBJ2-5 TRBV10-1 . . TGCGCCAGCAGTGAGTCGGCTGGGGGCGGAGAGACCCAGTACTTC CASSESAGGGETQYF
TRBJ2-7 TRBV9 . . TGTGCCAGCAGCGTAGCTCTCGGGACCTATTACGAGCAGTACTTC CASSVALGTYYEQYF
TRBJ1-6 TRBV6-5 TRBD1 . TGTGCCAGCAGTTACGCGGGGGACAGGTATTCACCCCTCCACTTT CASSYAGDRYSPLHF
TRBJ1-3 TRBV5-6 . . TGTGCCAGCAGCTGGGTCAGGACTGCAGGAAACACCATATATTTT CASSWVRTAGNTIYF
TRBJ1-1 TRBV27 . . TGTGCCAGCGGCAGAAATCTCTTGAACACTGAAGCTTTCTTT CASGRNLLNTEAFF
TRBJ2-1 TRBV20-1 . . TGCAGTGCTAGTGCCCCCGGACTCGCGTTCTTC CSASAPGLAFF
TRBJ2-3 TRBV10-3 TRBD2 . TGTGCCATCAGTGAGTCGGCTAGCGGGGGTACAGATACGCAGTATTTT CAISESASGGTDTQYF
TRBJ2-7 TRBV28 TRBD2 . TGTGCCAGCAGTTCAGGACTAGCGGGAGTAAAAGAGCAGTACTTC CASSSGLAGVKEQYF
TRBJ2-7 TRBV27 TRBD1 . TGTGCCAGCAGTTTTTTTTCCGCAGGGGGTTTGTCCGAGCAGTACTTC CASSFFSAGGLSEQYF